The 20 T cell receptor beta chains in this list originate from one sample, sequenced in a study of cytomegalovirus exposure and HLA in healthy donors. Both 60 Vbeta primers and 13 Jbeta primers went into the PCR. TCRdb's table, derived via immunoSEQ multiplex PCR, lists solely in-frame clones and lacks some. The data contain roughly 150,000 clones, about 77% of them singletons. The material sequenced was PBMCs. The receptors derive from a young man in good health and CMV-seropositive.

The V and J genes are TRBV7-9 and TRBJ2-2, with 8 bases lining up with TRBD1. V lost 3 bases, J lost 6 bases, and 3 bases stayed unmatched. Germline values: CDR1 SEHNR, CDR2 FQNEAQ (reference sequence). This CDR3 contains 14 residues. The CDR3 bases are TGTGCCAGCAGCTTGACAGGGGTTCCCGGGGAGCTGTTTTTT. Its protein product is CASSLTGVPGELFF. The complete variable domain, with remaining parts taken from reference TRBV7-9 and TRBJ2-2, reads DTGVSQNPRHKITKRGQNVTFRCDPISEHNRLYWYRQTLGQGPEFLTYFQNEAQLEKSRLLSDRFSAERPKGSFSTLEIQRTEQGDSAMYLCASSLTGVPGELFFGEGSRLTVL.

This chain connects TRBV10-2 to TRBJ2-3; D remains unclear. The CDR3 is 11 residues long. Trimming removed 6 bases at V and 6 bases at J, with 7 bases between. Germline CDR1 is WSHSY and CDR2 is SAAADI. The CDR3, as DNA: TGCGCCAGCAGAGTGGAGGATACGCAGTATTTT. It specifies CASRVEDTQYF.

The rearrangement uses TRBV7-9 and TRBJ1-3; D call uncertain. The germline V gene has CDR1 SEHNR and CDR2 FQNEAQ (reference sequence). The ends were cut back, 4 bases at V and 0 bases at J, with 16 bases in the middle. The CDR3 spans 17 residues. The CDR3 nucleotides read TGTGCCAGCAGCTCGATCCTTGAGCCCGACTCTGGAAACACCATATATTTT. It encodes CASSSILEPDSGNTIYF.

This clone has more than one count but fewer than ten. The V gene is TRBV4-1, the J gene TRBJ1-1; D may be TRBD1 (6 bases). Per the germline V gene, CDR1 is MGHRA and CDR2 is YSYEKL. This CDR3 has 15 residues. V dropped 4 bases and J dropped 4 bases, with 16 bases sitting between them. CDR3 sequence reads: CASSPKSQGSTEAFF. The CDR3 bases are TGCGCCAGCAGCCCGAAAAGCCAGGGGTCCACTGAAGCTTTCTTT.

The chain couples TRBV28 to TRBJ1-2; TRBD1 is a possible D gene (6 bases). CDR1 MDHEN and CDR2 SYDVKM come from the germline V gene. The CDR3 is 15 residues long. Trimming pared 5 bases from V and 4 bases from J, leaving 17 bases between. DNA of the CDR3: TGTGCCAGCAGTCCATCGGGGGGGGCGAGCTATGGCTACACCTTC. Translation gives CASSPSGGASYGYTF.

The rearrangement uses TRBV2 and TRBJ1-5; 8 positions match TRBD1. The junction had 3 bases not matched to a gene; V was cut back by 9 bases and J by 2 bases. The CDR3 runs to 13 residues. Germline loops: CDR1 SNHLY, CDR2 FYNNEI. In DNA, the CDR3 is TGTGCCAGGGGACAGGCTGGCAATCAGCCCCAGCATTTT. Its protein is CARGQAGNQPQHF.

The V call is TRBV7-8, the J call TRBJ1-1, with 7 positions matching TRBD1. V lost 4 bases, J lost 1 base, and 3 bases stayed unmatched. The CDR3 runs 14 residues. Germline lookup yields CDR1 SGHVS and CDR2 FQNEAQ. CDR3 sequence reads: CASSSRDRNTEAFF. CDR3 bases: TGTGCCAGCAGCTCTAGGGACAGGAACACTGAAGCTTTCTTT.

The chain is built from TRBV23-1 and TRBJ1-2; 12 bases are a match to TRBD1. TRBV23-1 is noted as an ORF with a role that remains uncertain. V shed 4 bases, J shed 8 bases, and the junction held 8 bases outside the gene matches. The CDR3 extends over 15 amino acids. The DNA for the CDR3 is TGCGCCAGCAGTCGGCCGGGACAGGGGGCGGTCGGCTACACCTTC. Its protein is CASSRPGQGAVGYTF.

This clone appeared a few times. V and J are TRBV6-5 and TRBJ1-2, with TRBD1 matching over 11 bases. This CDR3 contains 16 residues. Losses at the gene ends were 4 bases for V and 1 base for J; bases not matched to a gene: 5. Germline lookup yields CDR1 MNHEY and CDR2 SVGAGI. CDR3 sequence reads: CASSFGTGGFNYGYTF. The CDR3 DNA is TGTGCCAGCAGTTTCGGGACAGGGGGATTTAACTATGGCTACACCTTC.

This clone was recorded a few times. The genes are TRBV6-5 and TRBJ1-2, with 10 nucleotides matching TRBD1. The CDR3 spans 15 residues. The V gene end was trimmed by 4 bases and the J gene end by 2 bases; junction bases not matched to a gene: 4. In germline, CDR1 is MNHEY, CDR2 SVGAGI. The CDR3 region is CASSSGQGMNYGYTF. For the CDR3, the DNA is TGTGCCAGCAGTTCGGGACAGGGGATGAACTATGGCTACACCTTC.

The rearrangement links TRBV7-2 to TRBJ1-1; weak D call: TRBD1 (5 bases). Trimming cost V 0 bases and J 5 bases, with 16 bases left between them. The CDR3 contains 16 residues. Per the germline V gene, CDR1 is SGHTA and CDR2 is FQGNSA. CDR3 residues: CASSLAGAGRETEAFF. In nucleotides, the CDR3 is TGTGCCAGCAGCTTAGCCGGGGCAGGGAGGGAAACTGAAGCTTTCTTT.

The CDR3: CASRSGTGFSYEQYF. The CDR3 nucleotides read TGTGCCAGCAGGTCCGGGACAGGCTTCTCCTACGAGCAGTACTTC. The rearrangement uses TRBV28 and TRBJ2-7; 8 bases map to TRBD1. Germline trimming cut 6 bases from V and 0 bases from J; bases unmatched to any gene: 7. Per germline, CDR1 MDHEN and CDR2 SYDVKM. There are 15 residues in the CDR3.

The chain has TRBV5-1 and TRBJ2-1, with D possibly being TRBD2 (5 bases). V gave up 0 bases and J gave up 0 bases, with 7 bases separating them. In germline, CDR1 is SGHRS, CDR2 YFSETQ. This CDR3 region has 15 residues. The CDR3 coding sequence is TGCGCCAGCAGCTTGGAGAGGGCCTCCTACAATGAGCAGTTCTTC. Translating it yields CASSLERASYNEQFF.

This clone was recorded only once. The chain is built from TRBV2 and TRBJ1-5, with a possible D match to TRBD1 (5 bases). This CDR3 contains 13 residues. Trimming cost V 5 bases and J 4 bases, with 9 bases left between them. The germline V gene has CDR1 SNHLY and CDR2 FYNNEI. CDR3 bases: TGTGCCAGCAGTTCCAGGGAAAATCAGCCCCAGCATTTT. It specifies CASSSRENQPQHF. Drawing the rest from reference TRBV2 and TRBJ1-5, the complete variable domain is EPEVTQTPSHQVTQMGQEVILRCVPISNHLYFYWYRQILGQKVEFLVSFYNNEISEKSEIFDDQFSVERPDGSNFTLKIRSTKLEDSAMYFCASSSRENQPQHFGDGTRLSIL.

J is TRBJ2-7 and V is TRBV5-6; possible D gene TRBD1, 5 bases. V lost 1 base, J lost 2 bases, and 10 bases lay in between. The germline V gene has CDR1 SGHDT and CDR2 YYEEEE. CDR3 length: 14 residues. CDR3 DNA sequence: TGTGCCAGCAGCTTGTTACCAGGGACCTACGAGCAGTACTTC. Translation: CASSLLPGTYEQYF.

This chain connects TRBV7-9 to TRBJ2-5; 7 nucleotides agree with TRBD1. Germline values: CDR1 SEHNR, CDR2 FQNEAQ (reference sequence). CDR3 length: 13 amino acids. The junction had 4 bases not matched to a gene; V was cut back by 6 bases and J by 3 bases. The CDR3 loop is CASRLTGEETQYF. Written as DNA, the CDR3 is TGTGCCAGCAGACTAACAGGGGAAGAGACCCAGTACTTC.

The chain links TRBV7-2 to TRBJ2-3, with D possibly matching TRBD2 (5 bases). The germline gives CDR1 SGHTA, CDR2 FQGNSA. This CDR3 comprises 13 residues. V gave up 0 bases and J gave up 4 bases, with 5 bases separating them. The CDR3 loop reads CASSLARADTQYF. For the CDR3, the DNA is TGTGCCAGCAGCTTAGCGCGGGCAGATACGCAGTATTTT.

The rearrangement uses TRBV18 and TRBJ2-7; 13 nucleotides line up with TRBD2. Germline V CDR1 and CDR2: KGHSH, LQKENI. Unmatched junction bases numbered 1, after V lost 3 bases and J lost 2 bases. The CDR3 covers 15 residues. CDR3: CASSPGLAGTYEQYF. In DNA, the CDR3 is TGTGCCAGCTCACCGGGACTAGCGGGGACCTACGAGCAGTACTTC.

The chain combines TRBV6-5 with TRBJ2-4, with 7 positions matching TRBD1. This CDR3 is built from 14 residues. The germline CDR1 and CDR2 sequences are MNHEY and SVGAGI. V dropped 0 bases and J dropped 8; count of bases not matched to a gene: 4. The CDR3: CASSYSPTGDIQYF. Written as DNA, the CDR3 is TGTGCCAGCAGTTACTCCCCTACAGGGGACATTCAGTACTTC.

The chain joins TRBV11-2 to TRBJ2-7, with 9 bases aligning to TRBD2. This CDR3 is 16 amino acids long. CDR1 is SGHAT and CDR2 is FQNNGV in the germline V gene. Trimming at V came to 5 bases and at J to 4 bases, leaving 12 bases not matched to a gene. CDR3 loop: CASSLEPSGNLYEQYF. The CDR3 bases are TGTGCCAGCAGCCTGGAGCCTAGCGGGAATTTGTACGAGCAGTACTTC.